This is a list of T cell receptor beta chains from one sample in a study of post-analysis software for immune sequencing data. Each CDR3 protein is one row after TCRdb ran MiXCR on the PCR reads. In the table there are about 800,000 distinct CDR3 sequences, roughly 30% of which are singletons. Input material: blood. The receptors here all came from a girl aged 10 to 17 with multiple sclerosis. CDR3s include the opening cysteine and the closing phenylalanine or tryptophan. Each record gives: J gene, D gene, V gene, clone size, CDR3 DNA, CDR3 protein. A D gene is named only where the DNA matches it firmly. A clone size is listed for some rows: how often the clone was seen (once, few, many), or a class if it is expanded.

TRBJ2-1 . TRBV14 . TGTGCCAGCAGCCAAGATACCCGCTACCGTTACAATGAGCAGTTCTTC CASSQDTRYRYNEQFF
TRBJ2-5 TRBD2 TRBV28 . TGTGCCAGCAGCCGACTCACCCTAGCGGGAGGCCAAGAGACCCAGTACTTC CASSRLTLAGGQETQYF
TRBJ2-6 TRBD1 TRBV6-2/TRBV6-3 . TGTGCCAGCAGCCCAAGGGACAGGGGAATCGGTGGGGCCAACGTCCTGACTTTC CASSPRDRGIGGANVLTF
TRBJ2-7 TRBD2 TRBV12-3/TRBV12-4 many TGTGCCAGCACCCCGGGGGGGTACGAGCAGTACTTC CASTPGGYEQYF
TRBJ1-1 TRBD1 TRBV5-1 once TGCGCCAGCAGCTCCCGTTTGGACAGGGGATTTGTGAACACTGAAGCTTTCTTT CASSSRLDRGFVNTEAFF
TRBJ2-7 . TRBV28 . TGTGCCAGCAGTTTGACGGGGGACACCGGGTCCGAGCAGTACTTC CASSLTGDTGSEQYF
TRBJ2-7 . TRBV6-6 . TGTGCCAGCAGCGCCACACCTTACGAGCAGTACTTC CASSATPYEQYF
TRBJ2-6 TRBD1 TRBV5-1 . TGCGCCAGCAGCGAAGGACAGGGGGCCGGGGCCAACGTCCTGACTTTC CASSEGQGAGANVLTF
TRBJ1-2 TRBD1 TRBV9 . TGTGCCAGCAGCGTAGGACGGACAGGCCATGGCTACACCTTC CASSVGRTGHGYTF
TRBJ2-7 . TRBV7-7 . TGTGCTAGCAGCCCCCGCCGGACCGTACGGACCTACGAGCAGTACTTC CASSPRRTVRTYEQYF
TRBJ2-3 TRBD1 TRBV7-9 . TGTGCCAGCAGCTCCCGGACAGGGGCGGGATACGCAGATACGCAGTATTTT CASSSRTGAGYADTQYF